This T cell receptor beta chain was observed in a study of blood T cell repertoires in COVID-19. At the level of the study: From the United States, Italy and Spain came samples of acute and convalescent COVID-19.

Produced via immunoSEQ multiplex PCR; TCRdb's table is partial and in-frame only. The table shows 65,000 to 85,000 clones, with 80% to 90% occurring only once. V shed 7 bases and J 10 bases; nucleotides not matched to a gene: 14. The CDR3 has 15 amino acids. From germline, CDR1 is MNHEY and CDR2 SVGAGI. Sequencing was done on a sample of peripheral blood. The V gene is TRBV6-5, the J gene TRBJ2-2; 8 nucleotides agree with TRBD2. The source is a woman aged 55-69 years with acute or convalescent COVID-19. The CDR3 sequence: CASTLAGGLVEELFF. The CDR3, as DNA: TGTGCCAGCACCCTGGCGGGGGGACTTGTAGAGGAGCTGTTTTTT.